This T cell receptor (beta chain) came from a study of Graves' ophthalmopathy and Graves' hyperthyroidism. This clonotype was observed at least ten times. Researchers took RNA transcripts and amplified TCR beta CDR3 regions from them. A first-round RT-PCR used HTBI primers, followed by a second-round multiplex PCR. Using its own MiXCR run on the multiplex PCR reads, TCRdb lists one record per CDR3 protein. The data show approximately 700,000 distinct CDR3 sequences, 40% seen once. Trimming left V 7 bases short and J 3 bases short, with 9 bases between. The CDR3 has 12 residues. Germline lookup yields CDR1 SNHLY and CDR2 FYNNEI.

The clonotype was recovered from an adult man with Graves' ophthalmopathy. The sample was peripheral blood. J is TRBJ2-5 and V is TRBV2; no reliable D call. The DNA of the CDR3 is TGTGCCAGCATGGCCCTGGAAGAGACCCAGTACTTC. Translated: CASMALEETQYF.